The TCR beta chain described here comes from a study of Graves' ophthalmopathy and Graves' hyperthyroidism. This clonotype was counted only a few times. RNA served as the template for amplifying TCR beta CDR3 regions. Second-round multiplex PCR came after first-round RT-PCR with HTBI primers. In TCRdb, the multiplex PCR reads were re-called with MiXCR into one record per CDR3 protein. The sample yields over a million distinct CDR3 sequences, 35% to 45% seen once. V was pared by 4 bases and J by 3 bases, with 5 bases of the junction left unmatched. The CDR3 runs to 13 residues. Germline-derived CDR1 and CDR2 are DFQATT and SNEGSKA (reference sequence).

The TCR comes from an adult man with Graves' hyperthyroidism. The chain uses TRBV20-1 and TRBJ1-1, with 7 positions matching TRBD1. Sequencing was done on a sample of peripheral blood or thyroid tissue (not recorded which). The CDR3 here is CSATTGEYTEAFF. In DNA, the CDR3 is TGCAGTGCTACCACAGGGGAGTACACTGAAGCTTTCTTT.